The T cell receptor beta chain under discussion was sequenced for a study of blood T cells in healthy people across ages. Only a few counts were recorded for this clonotype. It was with a sample-barcoded 5' primer and a J-beta primer mix that a second PCR of roughly 6 to 11 cycles was run. One entry per CDR3 protein results from TCRdb running MiXCR on the 5' RACE reads. The sample shows about 800,000 distinct CDR3 sequences, about 25% of them seen only once. This CDR3 is built from 13 residues. V was trimmed by 6 bases and J by 7 bases, leaving 12 bases between them. Donors each provided 8 to 10 milliliters of peripheral blood. The same specimen was also included in a second study, on T cells of mothers and their children.

The sequence was obtained from a boy younger than 18 in good health. The chain recombines TRBV12-3 or TRBV12-4 with TRBJ1-4, with D possibly TRBD1 on 5 matching bases. The sequencing sample was made of blood. The DNA of the CDR3 is TGTGCCAGCAGCCCCCGGGGGATTGAAAAACTGTTTTTT. This encodes CASSPRGIEKLFF.